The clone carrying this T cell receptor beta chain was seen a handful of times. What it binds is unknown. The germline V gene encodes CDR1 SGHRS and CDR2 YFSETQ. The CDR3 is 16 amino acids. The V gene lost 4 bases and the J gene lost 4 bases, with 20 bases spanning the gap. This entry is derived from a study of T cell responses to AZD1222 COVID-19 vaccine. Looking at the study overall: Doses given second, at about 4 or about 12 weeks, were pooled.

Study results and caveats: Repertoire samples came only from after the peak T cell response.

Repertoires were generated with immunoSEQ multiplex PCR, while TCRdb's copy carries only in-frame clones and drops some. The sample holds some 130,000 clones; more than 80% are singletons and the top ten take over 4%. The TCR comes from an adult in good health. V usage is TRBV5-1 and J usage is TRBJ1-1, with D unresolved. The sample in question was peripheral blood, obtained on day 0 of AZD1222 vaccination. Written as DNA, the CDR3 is TGCGCCAGCAGCCGCTACGACCCCCCTCTAACCACTGAAGCTTTCTTT. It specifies CASSRYDPPLTTEAFF.